This is a list of T cell receptor beta chains from one sample in a study of blood T cell repertoires in COVID-19. Here immunoSEQ multiplex PCR was the method, and the copy in TCRdb shows in-frame clones only, minus some. Of approximately 73,000 clones listed, approximately 80% are singletons. The sequenced material came from peripheral blood. Source of these receptors: a woman between 65 and 79 years old with acute or convalescent COVID-19. CDR3s include the opening cysteine and the closing phenylalanine or tryptophan. A D gene is named only where the DNA matches it firmly. Part of the rows lack a size; the others show once, few, many or a class for expanded clones.

>few|TRBJ2-7|TRBV3-1/TRBV3-2|TRBD2
TGTGCCAGCAGCCGTCTAGCGGGAGGGCCTTCTGCGGAGCAGTACTTC
CASSRLAGGPSAEQYF
>-|TRBJ1-1|TRBV28|TRBD1
TGTGCCAGCAATCGACAGGGACAAGTCTTT
CASNRQGQVF
>-|TRBJ2-5|TRBV5-6|-
TGTGCCAGCAGCCTGCAAACAGGGACCCAAGAGACCCAGTACTTC
CASSLQTGTQETQYF
>few|TRBJ1-2|TRBV30|TRBD1
TGTGCCTGGAGAGGGGACAGGGGGCGCGCCTATGGCTACACCTTC
CAWRGDRGRAYGYTF
>-|TRBJ1-5|TRBV19|-
TGTGCCAGTAGTGAAGGGGGGAGGGGAAGCAATCAGCCCCAGCATTTT
CASSEGGRGSNQPQHF
>-|TRBJ1-1|TRBV10-3|-
TGTGCCATCGGAGGACTGAACACTGAAGCTTTCTTT
CAIGGLNTEAFF
>-|TRBJ1-1|TRBV18|-
TGTGCCAGCTCAGATCTAGGGACTCTAAACACTGAAGCTTTCTTT
CASSDLGTLNTEAFF
>-|TRBJ1-2|TRBV6-5|-
TGTGCCAGCAGTTACGACAGGCGGCCGAGGGGCTATGGCTACACCTTC
CASSYDRRPRGYGYTF
>-|TRBJ2-2|TRBV30|-
TGTGCTTCCAAGAGAGGGTCCCCTCCCACCGGGGAGCTGTTTTTT
CASKRGSPPTGELFF
>-|TRBJ2-1|TRBV19|TRBD2
TGTGCCAGTAGTGCTGCCGGGACTAGCGGGGCCCCCAGCTCCTACAATGAGCAGTTCTTC
CASSAAGTSGAPSSYNEQFF
>-|TRBJ2-1|TRBV19|-
TGTGCCAGTAGTCCCAGGGGTCTCTCGCAGTTCTTC
CASSPRGLSQFF
>once|TRBJ2-1|TRBV13|TRBD1
TGTGCCAGCAGCCTTAGGACAGGGGGCCTCAATGAGCAGTTCTTC
CASSLRTGGLNEQFF
>-|TRBJ1-5|TRBV27|-
TGTGCCAGCAGTCCCCTTGACAACAATCAGCCCCAGCATTTT
CASSPLDNNQPQHF
>-|TRBJ2-7|TRBV11-2|TRBD1
TGTGCCAGCAGCCGACGGGGGGGACAGGGGCAACACTACGAGCAGTACTTC
CASSRRGGQGQHYEQYF
>-|TRBJ1-1|TRBV10-3|TRBD1
TGTGCCATCAGTGCGAACCCCAACAGGGGTTGGACTGAAGCTTTCTTT
CAISANPNRGWTEAFF
>-|TRBJ2-5|TRBV14|TRBD1
TGTGCCAGCAGCCTCCGGGACAGGGTCCGGGAGACCCAGTACTTC
CASSLRDRVRETQYF
>-|TRBJ1-6|TRBV10-3|-
TGTGCCATCAGACAGGGTTTGGAGTCACCCCTCCACTTT
CAIRQGLESPLHF
>-|TRBJ1-1|TRBV21-1|-
TGTGCCAGCAGCAGTGACAGGGTGGTCACTGAAGCTTTCTTT
CASSSDRVVTEAFF
>-|TRBJ2-7|TRBV20-1|TRBD2
TGCAGTGCTAGTATCGGGAGCGGGAGTACCCACGAGCAGTACTTC
CSASIGSGSTHEQYF
>-|TRBJ2-5|TRBV15|TRBD2
TGTGCCACCAGCAGAGATGGGGGTAGACTAGCGGGGCGGGAGACCCAGTACTTC
CATSRDGGRLAGRETQYF
>-|TRBJ1-1|TRBV6-5|-
TGTGCCAGCAGTTACCCCGGGTCAGGAGGTAACACTGAAGCTTTCTTT
CASSYPGSGGNTEAFF
>-|TRBJ2-7|TRBV11-2|TRBD1
TGTGCCAGCAGCTTCACAGGGGCGGAGGAGCAGTACTTC
CASSFTGAEEQYF
>-|TRBJ2-1|TRBV7-9|-
TGTGCCAGCAGCTTACACTACAATGAGCAGTTCTTC
CASSLHYNEQFF
>-|TRBJ2-5|TRBV18|TRBD2
TGTGCCAGCTCCCCCACTAGCGTGGAGACCCAGTACTTC
CASSPTSVETQYF
>-|TRBJ2-3|TRBV7-2|TRBD1
TGTGCCAGCAGCCCGAGGACAGGGAGCACAGATACGCAGTATTTT
CASSPRTGSTDTQYF
>few|TRBJ2-7|TRBV6-6|TRBD1
TGTGCCAGCAGCCTCGGACAGGCTACCTACGAGCAGTACTTC
CASSLGQATYEQYF
>-|TRBJ1-1|TRBV19|-
TGTGCCAGTAGTGCCTTCACAGGAGTCGACACTGAAGCTTTCTTT
CASSAFTGVDTEAFF
>-|TRBJ1-2|TRBV7-9|TRBD1
TGTGCCAGCAGCTTCGGACAGGCTAACTATGGCTACACCTTC
CASSFGQANYGYTF
>-|TRBJ2-1|TRBV11-3|TRBD1
TGTGCCAGCAAGTCAACCCGGACAGGGTCGAATGAGCAGTTCTTC
CASKSTRTGSNEQFF
>-|TRBJ2-1|TRBV18|-
TGTGCCAGCTCACGCCGCTCGACAGAAAATGAGCAGTTCTTC
CASSRRSTENEQFF
>once|TRBJ2-3|TRBV3-1/TRBV3-2|-
TGTGCCAGCAGCCAAGATAGTCTGGATACGCAGTATTTT
CASSQDSLDTQYF
>-|TRBJ1-2|TRBV28|-
TGTGCCCTCACCCCACAGGCCCTAAACTATGGCTACACCTTC
CALTPQALNYGYTF
>-|TRBJ2-3|TRBV19|TRBD1
TGTGCCAGTAATCACAGGGGAACAGATACGCAGTATTTT
CASNHRGTDTQYF